A selection of T cell receptor beta chains follows, all from one sample in a study of blood T cell repertoires in COVID-19. TCRdb's copy holds only in-frame clones and misses some; the assay was immunoSEQ multiplex PCR. The data show around 36,000 clones, with around 82% seen just once and approximately 41% held by the top ten. Input material: peripheral blood. These receptors were taken from a man of 80 years or more with active or convalescent COVID-19. The CDR3 runs from the conserved cysteine through the conserved F or W. Fields, in order: D gene, J gene, clone size, V gene, CDR3 DNA, CDR3 protein. The D gene is left open where the match is weak. Expanded clones get a size class; other rows say once, few or many, or leave the size out.

NA,TRBJ2-1,NA,TRBV30,TGTGCCTGGAGTGTGTCTAGCCAAGGTGAGCAGTTCTTC,CAWSVSSQGEQFF
TRBD1,TRBJ2-3,once,TRBV10-1,TGCGCCAGCAGCCGGGACAGCGAAGTAGATACGCAGTATTTT,CASSRDSEVDTQYF
TRBD2,TRBJ2-5,few,TRBV3-1/TRBV3-2,TGTGCCAGCAGCCAAGTGTTAGAGCGGGAGGGCGTATCAGAGACCCAGTACTTC,CASSQVLEREGVSETQYF
NA,TRBJ2-5,NA,TRBV12-3/TRBV12-4,TGTGCCAGCACCCTTGGAACAACTAGGACCCAGTACTTC,CASTLGTTRTQYF
NA,TRBJ1-2,few,TRBV20-1,TGCAGTGCTAGTTCCCCCGGTGGGACTCGACGGAGGCTCGGCTACACCTTC,CSASSPGGTRRRLGYTF
NA,TRBJ2-6,NA,TRBV24-1,TGTGCCACCAGTGATTCCCGATACGGAGAGCGAAATCTGATCTCCGGGGCCAACGTCCTGACTTTC,CATSDSRYGERNLISGANVLTF
TRBD2,TRBJ2-2,NA,TRBV25-1,TGTGCCAGCAAAAATCCGGGAGGGGGGGAGCTGTTTTTT,CASKNPGGGELFF
NA,TRBJ2-3,NA,TRBV11-2,TGTGCCAGCAGCTTAGGACGGGAAACAGATACGCAGTATTTT,CASSLGRETDTQYF
NA,TRBJ2-1,NA,TRBV5-1,TGCGCCAGCAGCTTGGGGGGCCGCCACTACAATGAGCAGTTCTTC,CASSLGGRHYNEQFF
TRBD2,TRBJ2-1,NA,TRBV10-2,TGCGCCAGCAGTGAGAGGACTAGCGCAGGTCCCGGGGATGAGCAGTTCTTC,CASSERTSAGPGDEQFF
TRBD1,TRBJ2-7,few,TRBV10-3,TGTGCCATCAGCCTTTCAGGACAGGTACTTGGGGAGCAGTACTTC,CAISLSGQVLGEQYF
TRBD2,TRBJ2-3,NA,TRBV11-2,TGTGCCAGCAGCTATAGCGGGAGTGCGGCAGATACGCAGTATTTT,CASSYSGSAADTQYF
TRBD1,TRBJ1-4,NA,TRBV5-5,TGTGCCAGCAACCCCGGGACAGGGAACGAAAAACTGTTTTTT,CASNPGTGNEKLFF
NA,TRBJ1-5,NA,TRBV30,TGTGCCTGGAGTGGGGAGGGACAGCCCCAGCATTTT,CAWSGEGQPQHF
NA,TRBJ2-7,NA,TRBV18,TGTGCCAGCTCACCACGCCCTTGGGTGAGGGAAGGCTACGAGCAGTACTTC,CASSPRPWVREGYEQYF
NA,TRBJ2-3,NA,TRBV7-2,TGTGCCAGCAGCCTAATGAGGGCGGGACGGCTGGGAACAGATACGCAGTATTTT,CASSLMRAGRLGTDTQYF
TRBD1,TRBJ2-7,NA,TRBV9,TGTGCCAGCAGCGCCCGGGACAGGGGAAACGAGCAGTACTTC,CASSARDRGNEQYF
NA,TRBJ2-7,NA,TRBV11-3,TGTGCCAGCAGCCTTAGCCCCTACGAGCAGTACTTC,CASSLSPYEQYF
TRBD1,TRBJ2-2,NA,TRBV6-5,TGTGCCAGCCGCAGGGGGACGCCTACCGGGGAGCTGTTTTTT,CASRRGTPTGELFF
NA,TRBJ1-2,NA,TRBV28,TGTGCCAGCAGTTGGGTTAGAAAAGAGGACTATGGCTACACCTTC,CASSWVRKEDYGYTF
TRBD2,TRBJ2-3,NA,TRBV14,TGTGCCAGCAGCCAAGAACTAGCGGGCACGTTAAGCACAGATACGCAGTATTTT,CASSQELAGTLSTDTQYF
TRBD2,TRBJ2-1,NA,TRBV27,TGTGCCAGCAGTTTCCGGGACTATCCGCAGTTCTTC,CASSFRDYPQFF
NA,TRBJ2-7,NA,TRBV28,TGTGCCAGCAGTTCCGCCTACGAGCAGTACTTC,CASSSAYEQYF
NA,TRBJ2-7,NA,TRBV10-3,TGTGCCATCAGGGGTCCGGACTTAGGTCACTCCTACGAGCAGTACTTC,CAIRGPDLGHSYEQYF
NA,TRBJ1-2,NA,TRBV9,TGTGCCAGCAGCGCACAGGGTAGAGCTAACTATGGCTACACCTTC,CASSAQGRANYGYTF
NA,TRBJ2-5,NA,TRBV11-2,TGTGCCAGCAGCTTATTGGCGGAACAAGAGACCCAGTACTTC,CASSLLAEQETQYF
NA,TRBJ2-1,NA,TRBV6-5,TGTGCCAGCAGTTACTCCGGACAGCGTGAGCAGTTCTTC,CASSYSGQREQFF
NA,TRBJ2-1,NA,TRBV9,TGTGCCAGCAGCGTAGAGGGGGGGCGCTACAATGAGCAGTTCTTC,CASSVEGGRYNEQFF
NA,TRBJ1-6,NA,TRBV6-5,TGTGCCAGCAGCCAGGGTTTTAGGGGTTCACCCCTCCACTTT,CASSQGFRGSPLHF
TRBD1,TRBJ1-5,few,TRBV19,TGTGCCAGTAGTATAGTTGGAGGGGGCTATGGCAATCAGCCCCAGCATTTT,CASSIVGGGYGNQPQHF
TRBD1,TRBJ2-5,NA,TRBV19,TGTGCCAGTAGTCCGCAACCGGGACAGCTCCAAGAGACCCAGTACTTC,CASSPQPGQLQETQYF
NA,TRBJ1-2,NA,TRBV20-1,TGCAGTGCTAGCAGCTATGGCTACACCTTC,CSASSYGYTF
NA,TRBJ2-1,medium-sized,TRBV2,TGTGCCAGCAGCCTTTACAATGAGCAGTTCTTC,CASSLYNEQFF
TRBD2,TRBJ2-1,NA,TRBV6-2/TRBV6-3,TGTGCCAGCAGTCCAGGACTAGCGGGGAACAATGAGCAGTTCTTC,CASSPGLAGNNEQFF
NA,TRBJ1-2,NA,TRBV5-6,TGTGCCAGCAGCTTGGACATTAACTATGGCTACACCTTC,CASSLDINYGYTF
TRBD1,TRBJ2-5,NA,TRBV19,TGTGCCAGTAGTCGTACAGGGGGCTTGGAAGAGACCCAGTACTTC,CASSRTGGLEETQYF
NA,TRBJ1-4,few,TRBV6-2/TRBV6-3,TGTGCCAGCAGTTTTGAGGAAAAACTGTTTTTT,CASSFEEKLFF
TRBD2,TRBJ2-7,once,TRBV28,TGTGCCAGCATGGTCACTAGCGGGGCCTACGAGCAGTACTTC,CASMVTSGAYEQYF
NA,TRBJ2-1,NA,TRBV9,TGTGCCAGCAGCGTAGGGTCCGGGAGTAGGTCCTACAATGAGCAGTTCTTC,CASSVGSGSRSYNEQFF
TRBD2,TRBJ2-3,NA,TRBV5-1,TGCGCCAGCCGCCCCGGGGCGGGAGGGCCGGGAGATACGCAGTATTTT,CASRPGAGGPGDTQYF